This TCR beta chain is drawn from a study of technical replicates of blood from a handful of donors. Trimming removed 4 bases from V and 4 bases from J; junction bases left unmatched: 3. The CDR3 has 15 residues. Germline values: CDR1 MNHEY, CDR2 SMNVEV (reference sequence). Sequencing used immunoSEQ multiplex PCR; TCRdb keeps in-frame clones, though not all of them. The sample carries tens of thousands of clones, around nine tenths recorded once. The receptor comes from a human donor in good health. V usage is TRBV27 and J usage is TRBJ2-1, with 11 nucleotides matching TRBD2. The specimen sequenced was T cells isolated from PBMCs. CDR3: CASSSGTSGYNEQFF. As DNA, the CDR3 is TGTGCCAGCAGTTCCGGGACTAGCGGTTACAATGAGCAGTTCTTC.